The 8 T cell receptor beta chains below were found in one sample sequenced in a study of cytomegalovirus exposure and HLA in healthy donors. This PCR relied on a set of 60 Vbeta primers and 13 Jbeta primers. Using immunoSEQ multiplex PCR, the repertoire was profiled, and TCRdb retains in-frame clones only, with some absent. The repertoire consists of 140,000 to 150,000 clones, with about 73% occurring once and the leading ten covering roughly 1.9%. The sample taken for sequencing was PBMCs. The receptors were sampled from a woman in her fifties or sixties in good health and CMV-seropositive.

The CDR3 reads CASSQEDYENSPLHF. The CDR3 nucleotides are TGCGCCAGCAGCCAAGAAGATTACGAGAATTCACCCCTCCACTTT. The rearrangement uses TRBV4-1 and TRBJ1-6; D is undetermined. The CDR3 runs to 15 residues. The ends were cut back, 0 bases at V and 7 bases at J, with 10 bases in the middle. CDR1 and CDR2 from the germline V gene are MGHRA and YSYEKL.

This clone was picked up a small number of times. The CDR3 nucleotides read TGTGCCAGCAGCCGGGTGGCCCAAGGAGGGACCCAGTACTTC. Its translation is CASSRVAQGGTQYF. V is TRBV7-2 and J is TRBJ2-5; weak D call: TRBD2 (5 bases). There are 14 residues in the CDR3. The ends were cut back, 5 bases at V and 7 bases at J, with 17 bases in the middle. In germline, CDR1 is SGHTA, CDR2 FQGNSA.

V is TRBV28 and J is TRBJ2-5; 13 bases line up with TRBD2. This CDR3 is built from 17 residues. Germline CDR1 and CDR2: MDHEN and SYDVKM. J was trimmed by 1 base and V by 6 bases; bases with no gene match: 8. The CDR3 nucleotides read TGTGCCAGCAGAGGGACTAGCGGGACGAGGGGCCAAGAGACCCAGTACTTC. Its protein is CASRGTSGTRGQETQYF.

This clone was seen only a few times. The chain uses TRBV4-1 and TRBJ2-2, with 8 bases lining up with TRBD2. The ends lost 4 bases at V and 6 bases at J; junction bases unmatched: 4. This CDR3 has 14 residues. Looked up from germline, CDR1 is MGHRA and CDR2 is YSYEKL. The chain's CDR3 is CASSPPGGAGELFF. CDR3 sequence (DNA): TGCGCCAGCAGCCCTCCGGGGGGGGCCGGGGAGCTGTTTTTT.

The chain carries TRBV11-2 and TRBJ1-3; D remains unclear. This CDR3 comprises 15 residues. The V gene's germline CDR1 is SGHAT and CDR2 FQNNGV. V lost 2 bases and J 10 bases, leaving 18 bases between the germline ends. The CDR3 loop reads CASSLSVGPLRTIYF. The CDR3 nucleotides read TGTGCCAGCAGCTTAAGTGTCGGCCCACTGAGGACCATATATTTT. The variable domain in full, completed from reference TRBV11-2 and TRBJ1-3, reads EAGVAQSPRYKIIEKRQSVAFWCNPISGHATLYWYQQILGQGPKLLIQFQNNGVVDDSQLPKDRFSAERLKGVDSTLKIQPAKLEDSAVYLCASSLSVGPLRTIYFGEGSWLTVV.

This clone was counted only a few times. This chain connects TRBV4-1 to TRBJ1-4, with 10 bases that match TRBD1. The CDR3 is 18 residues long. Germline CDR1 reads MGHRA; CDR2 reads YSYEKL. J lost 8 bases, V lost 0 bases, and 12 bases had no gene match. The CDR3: CASSQDLHSPGQGEKLFF. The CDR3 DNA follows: TGCGCCAGCAGCCAAGACCTCCACTCACCGGGACAGGGGGAAAAACTGTTTTTT.

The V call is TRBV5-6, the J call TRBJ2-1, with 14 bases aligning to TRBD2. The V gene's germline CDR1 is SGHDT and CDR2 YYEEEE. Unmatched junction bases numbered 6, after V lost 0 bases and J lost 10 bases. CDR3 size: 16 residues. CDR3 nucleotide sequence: TGTGCCAGCAGCTTGGGACTAGCGGGAGGGACGAGAGAGCAGTTCTTC. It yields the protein CASSLGLAGGTREQFF.

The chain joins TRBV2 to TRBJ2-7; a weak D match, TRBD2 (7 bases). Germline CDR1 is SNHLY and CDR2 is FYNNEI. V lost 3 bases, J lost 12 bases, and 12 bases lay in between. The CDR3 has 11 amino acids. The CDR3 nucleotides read TGTGCCAGCAGTGAGAGGGGGGGGAGGTACTTC. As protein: CASSERGGRYF. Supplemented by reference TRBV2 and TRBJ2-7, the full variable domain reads EPEVTQTPSHQVTQMGQEVILRCVPISNHLYFYWYRQILGQKVEFLVSFYNNEISEKSEIFDDQFSVERPDGSNFTLKIRSTKLEDSAMYFCASSERGGRYFGPGTRLTVT.